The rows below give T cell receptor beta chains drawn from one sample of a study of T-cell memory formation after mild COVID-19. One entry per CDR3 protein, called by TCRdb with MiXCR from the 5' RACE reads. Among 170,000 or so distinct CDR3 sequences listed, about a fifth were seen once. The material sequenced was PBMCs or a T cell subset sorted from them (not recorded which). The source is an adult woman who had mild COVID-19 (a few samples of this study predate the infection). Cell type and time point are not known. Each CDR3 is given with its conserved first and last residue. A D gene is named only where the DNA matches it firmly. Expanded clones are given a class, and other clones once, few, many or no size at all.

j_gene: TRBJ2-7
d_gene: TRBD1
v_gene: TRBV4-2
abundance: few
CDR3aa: CASSQEAQGAAPEQYF
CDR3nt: TGTGCCAGCAGCCAAGAAGCGCAGGGGGCCGCCCCAGAGCAGTACTTC

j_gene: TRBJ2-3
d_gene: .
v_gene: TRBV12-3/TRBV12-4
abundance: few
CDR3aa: CASSTGGTDTQYF
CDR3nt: TGTGCCAGCAGCACCGGAGGCACAGATACGCAGTATTTT

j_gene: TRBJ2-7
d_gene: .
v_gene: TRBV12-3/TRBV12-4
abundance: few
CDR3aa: CASTGGVDEQYF
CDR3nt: TGTGCCAGCACCGGTGGAGTGGACGAGCAGTACTTC

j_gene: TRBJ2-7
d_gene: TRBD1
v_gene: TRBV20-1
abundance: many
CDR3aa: CSARPRTGEMEQYF
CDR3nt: TGCAGTGCTAGACCCCGGACAGGGGAAATGGAGCAGTACTTC

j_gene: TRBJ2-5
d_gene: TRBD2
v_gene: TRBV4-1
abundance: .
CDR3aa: CASSPPLTSGQETQYF
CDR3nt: TGCGCCAGCAGCCCACCCTTGACTAGCGGACAAGAGACCCAGTACTTC

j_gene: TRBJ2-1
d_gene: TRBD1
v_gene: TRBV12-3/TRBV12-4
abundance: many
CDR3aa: CASSFPTGGSVNNEQFF
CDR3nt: TGTGCCAGCAGTTTCCCGACAGGGGGCTCGGTGAACAATGAGCAGTTCTTC

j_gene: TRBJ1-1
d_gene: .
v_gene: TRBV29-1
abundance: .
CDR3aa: CSVEEGMPEAFF
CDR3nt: TGCAGCGTTGAAGAGGGGATGCCTGAAGCTTTCTTT

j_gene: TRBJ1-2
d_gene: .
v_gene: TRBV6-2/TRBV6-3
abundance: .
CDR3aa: CASEVENYGYTF
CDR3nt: TGTGCCAGCGAAGTGGAGAACTATGGCTACACCTTC

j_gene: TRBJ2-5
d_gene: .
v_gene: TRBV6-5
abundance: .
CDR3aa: CASSYTGGPETQYF
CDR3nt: TGTGCCAGCAGTTACACTGGGGGGCCGGAGACCCAGTACTTC

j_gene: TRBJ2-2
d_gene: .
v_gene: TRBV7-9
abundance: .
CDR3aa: CASSPPVDAITGELFF
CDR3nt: TGTGCCAGCAGCCCCCCCGTTGACGCCATCACCGGGGAGCTGTTTTTT

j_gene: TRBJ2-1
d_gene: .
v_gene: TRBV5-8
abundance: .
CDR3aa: CASSLTEGNEQFF
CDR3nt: TGTGCCAGCAGCTTGACTGAGGGCAATGAGCAGTTCTTC

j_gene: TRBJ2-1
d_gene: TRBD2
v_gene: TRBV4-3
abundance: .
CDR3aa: CASSQDRLAFSYNEQFF
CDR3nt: TGCGCCAGCAGCCAAGATAGACTAGCGTTTTCCTACAATGAGCAGTTCTTC

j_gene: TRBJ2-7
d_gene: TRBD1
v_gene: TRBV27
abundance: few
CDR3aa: CASGTGGNSYEQYF
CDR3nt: TGTGCCAGCGGGACAGGGGGCAACTCCTACGAGCAGTACTTC

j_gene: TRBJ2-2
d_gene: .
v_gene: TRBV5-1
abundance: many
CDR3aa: CASSLDGYTNTGELFF
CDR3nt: TGCGCCAGCAGCTTGGACGGGTATACGAACACCGGGGAGCTGTTTTTT

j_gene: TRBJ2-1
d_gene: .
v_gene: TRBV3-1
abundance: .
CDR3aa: CASSQEFSNEQFF
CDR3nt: TGTGCCAGCAGCCAAGAGTTCAGTAATGAGCAGTTCTTC

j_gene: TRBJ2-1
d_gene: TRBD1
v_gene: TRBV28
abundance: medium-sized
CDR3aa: CASSPGTGFFEQFF
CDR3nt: TGTGCCAGCAGCCCCGGGACAGGGTTTTTCGAGCAGTTCTTC

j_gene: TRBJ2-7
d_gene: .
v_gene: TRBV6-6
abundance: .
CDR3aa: CASSSISYEQYF
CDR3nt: TGTGCCAGCAGTTCCATTTCCTACGAGCAGTACTTC

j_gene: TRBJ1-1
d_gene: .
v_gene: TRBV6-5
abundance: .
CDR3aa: CASSPSRGAKAEAFF
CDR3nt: TGTGCCAGCAGTCCCTCGAGGGGAGCAAAGGCTGAAGCTTTCTTT

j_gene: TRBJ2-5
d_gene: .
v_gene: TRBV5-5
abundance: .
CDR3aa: CASSLGVFMGLRETQYF
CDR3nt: TGTGCCAGCAGCTTGGGTGTCTTCATGGGGCTCAGAGAGACCCAGTACTTC

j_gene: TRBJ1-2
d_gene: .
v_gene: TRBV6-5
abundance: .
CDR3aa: CASSYSKITQVEGNYGYTF
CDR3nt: TGTGCCAGCAGTTACTCGAAGATCACACAAGTCGAGGGGAACTATGGCTACACCTTC

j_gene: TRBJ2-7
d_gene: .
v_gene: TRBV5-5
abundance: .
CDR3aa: CASSLDSWARGSYEQYF
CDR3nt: TGTGCCAGCAGCTTGGATAGTTGGGCCAGGGGCTCCTACGAGCAGTACTTC

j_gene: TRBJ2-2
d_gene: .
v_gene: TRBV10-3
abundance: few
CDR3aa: CATQADVYTGELFF
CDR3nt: TGTGCCACCCAAGCGGACGTGTACACCGGGGAGCTGTTTTTT

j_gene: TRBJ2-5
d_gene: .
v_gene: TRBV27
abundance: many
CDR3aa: CASSYGETQYF
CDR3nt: TGTGCCAGCAGTTACGGAGAGACCCAGTACTTC

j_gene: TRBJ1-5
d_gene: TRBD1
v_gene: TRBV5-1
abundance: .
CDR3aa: CASSFGTDNQPQHF
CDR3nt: TGCGCCAGCAGCTTCGGGACAGACAATCAGCCCCAGCATTTT

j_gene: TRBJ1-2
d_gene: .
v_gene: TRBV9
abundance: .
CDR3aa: CASSVVTEGFSGYTF
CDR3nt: TGTGCCAGCAGCGTAGTCACCGAGGGTTTTAGCGGCTACACCTTC

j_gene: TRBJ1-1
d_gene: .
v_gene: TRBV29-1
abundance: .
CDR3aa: CSVEDEGLLNTEAFF
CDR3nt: TGCAGCGTTGAAGATGAGGGGCTACTGAACACTGAAGCTTTCTTT

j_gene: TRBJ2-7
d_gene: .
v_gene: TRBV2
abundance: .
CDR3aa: CASSADRDWEQYF
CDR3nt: TGTGCCAGCAGTGCAGACAGGGACTGGGAGCAGTACTTC

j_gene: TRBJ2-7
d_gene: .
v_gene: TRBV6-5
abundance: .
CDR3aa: CASSTTGTHDYEQYF
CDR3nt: TGTGCCAGCAGTACCACAGGGACTCACGACTACGAGCAGTACTTC

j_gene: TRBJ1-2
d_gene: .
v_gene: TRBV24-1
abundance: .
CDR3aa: CATSDFSGGGYTF
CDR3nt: TGTGCCACCAGTGATTTCTCGGGGGGCGGCTACACCTTC

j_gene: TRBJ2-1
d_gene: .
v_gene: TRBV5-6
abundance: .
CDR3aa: CASSGSLGHNEQFF
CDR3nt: TGTGCCAGCTCGGGATCCCTGGGCCACAATGAGCAGTTCTTC

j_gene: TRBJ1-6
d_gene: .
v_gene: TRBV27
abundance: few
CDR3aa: CASSSPTLTPLHF
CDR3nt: TGTGCCAGCAGCTCGCCTACGTTGACACCCCTCCACTTT

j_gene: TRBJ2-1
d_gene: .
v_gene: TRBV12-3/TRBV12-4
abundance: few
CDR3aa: CASSLYPNGGPADEQFF
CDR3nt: TGTGCCAGCAGTTTATATCCGAACGGGGGGCCGGCGGATGAGCAGTTCTTC

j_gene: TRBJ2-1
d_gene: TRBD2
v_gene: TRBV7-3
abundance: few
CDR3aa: CASSLNGGYNEQFF
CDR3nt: TGTGCCAGCAGCTTAAACGGGGGGTACAATGAGCAGTTCTTC

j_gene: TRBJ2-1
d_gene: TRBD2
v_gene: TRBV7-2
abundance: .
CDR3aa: CASYWGVTSGSSNNEQFF
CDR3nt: TGTGCCAGCTATTGGGGGGTAACTAGCGGTTCCTCCAACAATGAGCAGTTCTTC

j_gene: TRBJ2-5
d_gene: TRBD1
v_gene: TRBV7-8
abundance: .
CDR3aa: CASSAPGTGKETQYF
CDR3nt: TGTGCCAGCAGCGCCCCCGGGACAGGGAAAGAGACCCAGTACTTC

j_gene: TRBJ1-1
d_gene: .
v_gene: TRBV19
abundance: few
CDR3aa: CASSRPTADTEAFF
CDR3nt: TGTGCCAGTAGTAGACCCACAGCAGACACTGAAGCTTTCTTT

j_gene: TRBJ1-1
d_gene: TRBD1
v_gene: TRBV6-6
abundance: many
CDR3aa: CASSKPGQGNTEAFF
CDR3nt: TGTGCCAGCAGTAAGCCGGGACAGGGTAACACTGAAGCTTTCTTT

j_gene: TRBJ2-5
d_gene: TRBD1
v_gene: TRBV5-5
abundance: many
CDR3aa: CASSSGQGEETQYF
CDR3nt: TGTGCCAGCAGCTCCGGACAGGGCGAAGAGACCCAGTACTTC

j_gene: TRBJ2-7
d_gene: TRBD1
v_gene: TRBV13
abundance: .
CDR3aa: CASSFRDRPYEQYF
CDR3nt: TGTGCCAGCAGCTTCCGGGACAGACCATACGAGCAGTACTTC

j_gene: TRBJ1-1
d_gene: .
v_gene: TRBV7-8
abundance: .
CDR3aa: CASSARQALSTEAFF
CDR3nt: TGTGCCAGCAGCGCTAGACAGGCCCTGAGCACTGAAGCTTTCTTT

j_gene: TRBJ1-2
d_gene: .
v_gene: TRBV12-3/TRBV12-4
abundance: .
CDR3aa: CASSGDTNNYGYTF
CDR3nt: TGTGCCAGCAGTGGGGACACCAATAACTATGGCTACACCTTC

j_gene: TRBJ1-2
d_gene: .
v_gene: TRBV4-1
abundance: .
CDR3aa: CASSQGGAYGYTF
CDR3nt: TGCGCCAGCAGCCAAGGCGGGGCCTATGGCTACACCTTC

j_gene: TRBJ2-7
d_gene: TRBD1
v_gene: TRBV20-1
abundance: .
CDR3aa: CSAPGGQGKGEQYF
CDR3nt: TGCAGTGCTCCCGGGGGACAGGGGAAGGGGGAGCAGTACTTC

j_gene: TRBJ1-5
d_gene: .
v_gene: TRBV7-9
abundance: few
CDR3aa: CASSFANQPQHF
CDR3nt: TGTGCCAGCAGCTTTGCCAATCAGCCCCAGCATTTT

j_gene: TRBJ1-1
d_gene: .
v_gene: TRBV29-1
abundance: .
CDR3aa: CSVRGLDTEAFF
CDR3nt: TGCAGCGTCAGGGGCTTAGACACTGAAGCTTTCTTT